The 26 T cell receptor beta chains below were found in one sample sequenced in a study of cytomegalovirus exposure and HLA in healthy donors. The PCR had 60 Vbeta and 13 Jbeta primers. The protocol was immunoSEQ multiplex PCR, while the TCRdb copy is restricted to in-frame clones and leaves out a portion. The table has about 190,000 clones, roughly nine tenths seen once. The sample comprised PBMCs. The receptors here all came from a boy between 2 and 10 years old in good health and CMV-seronegative.

This chain uses TRBV5-4 with TRBJ1-2; D gene unclear. The V gene lost 4 bases and the J gene lost 6 bases, with 7 bases spanning the gap. Per the germline V gene, CDR1 is SGHNT and CDR2 is YYREEE (reference sequence). The CDR3 runs 11 residues. The CDR3 protein is CASSNTNGYTF. The CDR3 DNA follows: TGTGCCAGCAGCAACACCAATGGCTACACCTTC.

This chain connects TRBV28 to TRBJ1-5; 10 bases are a match to TRBD1. This CDR3 is built from 15 residues. Trimming removed 6 bases from V and 5 bases from J; junction bases left unmatched: 7. CDR1 is MDHEN, CDR2 SYDVKM, per germline. The CDR3 is CASRLGTGAYQPQHF. DNA of the CDR3: TGTGCCAGCAGATTAGGGACAGGGGCCTATCAGCCCCAGCATTTT.

The CDR3 sequence: CASSPGRREQYF. The CDR3 DNA reads as TGTGCCAGCAGTCCAGGGAGGCGCGAGCAGTACTTC. The rearrangement joins TRBV6-5 to TRBJ2-7; a weak D match, TRBD2 (6 bases). Looked up from germline, CDR1 is MNHEY and CDR2 is SVGAGI. Trimming took 5 bases from V and 6 from J, leaving 11 bases between them. CDR3 length: 12 amino acids.

The rearrangement joins TRBV9 to TRBJ2-7; possibly TRBD1 for D (6 bases). With 3 bases removed from V and 4 bases from J, the gap between germline ends came to 14 bases. Germline CDR1 and CDR2: SGDLS and YYNGEE. This CDR3 comprises 14 residues. The CDR3 spells CASSAAAGDYEQYF. DNA for the CDR3: TGTGCCAGCAGCGCCGCGGCAGGGGATTACGAGCAGTACTTC.

The chain carries TRBV13 and TRBJ2-3; D gene unclear. The germline V gene encodes CDR1 PRHDT and CDR2 FYEKMQ (reference sequence). The CDR3 length is 15 residues. Trimming removed 4 bases at V and 6 bases at J, with 17 bases between. The CDR3 DNA reads TGTGCCAGCAGCTCTACTCCTCCCCACGCGGATACGCAGTATTTT. Amino acids: CASSSTPPHADTQYF.

The rearrangement uses TRBV6-1 and TRBJ2-5; possible D gene TRBD1, 6 bases. The last part of the DNA fits TRBJ2-7 better; the J call may be wrong. Germline CDR1 MNHNS, CDR2 SASEGT. This CDR3 is built from 12 residues. The CDR3 sequence is CATDRNSYEQYF. In DNA form, the CDR3 reads TGTGCAACTGACAGGAACTCCTACGAGCAGTACTTC.

This rearrangement joins TRBV2 to TRBJ2-7, with TRBD1 identical over 9 bases. CDR1 is SNHLY, CDR2 FYNNEI, per germline. Unmatched junction bases numbered 5, after V lost 8 bases and J lost 3 bases. The CDR3 sequence is 13 residues long. The CDR3: CASSRTGDYEQYF. The CDR3, as DNA: TGTGCCAGCTCTCGGACAGGGGACTACGAGCAGTACTTC.

The CDR3 coding sequence is TGTGCCAGCAGTGAGACAGGGGGCGTAGCTTTCTTT. This sequence encodes CASSETGGVAFF. The V call is TRBV2, the J call TRBJ1-1; 10 nucleotides match TRBD1. CDR3 size: 12 residues. Germline V lookup: CDR1 SNHLY, CDR2 FYNNEI. Unmatched junction bases numbered 2, after V lost 3 bases and J lost 10 bases.

The chain links TRBV5-1 to TRBJ2-7, with TRBD2 identical over 10 bases. V was pared by 3 bases and J by 1 base, with 4 bases of the junction left unmatched. Germline CDR1 SGHRS, CDR2 YFSETQ. This CDR3 has 15 residues. The DNA of the CDR3 is TGCGCCAGCAGCTCTAAAGCGGGAGGGTCCTACGAGCAGTACTTC. As protein: CASSSKAGGSYEQYF.

This chain uses TRBV7-3 with TRBJ2-2; 8 bases map to TRBD2. CDR3 length equals 16 residues. J lost 5 bases, V lost 5 bases, and 10 bases had no gene match. CDR1 and CDR2 (germline): SGHTA, FQGTGA. The CDR3, as DNA: TGTGCCAGCAGCCCCCCGGGGGGGGGCGGAACCGGGGAGCTGTTTTTT. Translated, it gives CASSPPGGGGTGELFF.

The chain links TRBV6-6 to TRBJ2-1, with 8 bases matching TRBD1. This CDR3 region has 15 residues. Trimming removed 6 bases from V and 2 bases from J; junction bases left unmatched: 6. Per germline, CDR1 MNHNY and CDR2 SVGAGI (reference sequence). Here the CDR3 reads CASSLGQVAYNEQFF. CDR3 in DNA: TGTGCCAGCAGCTTGGGACAGGTCGCCTACAATGAGCAGTTCTTC.

The chain is built from TRBV5-1 and TRBJ2-7; the match to TRBD1 covers 7 bases. Germline V gives CDR1 SGHRS, CDR2 YFSETQ. This CDR3 has 15 amino acids. The trim removed 4 bases at V and 0 bases at J, leaving 7 bases unmatched. The chain's CDR3 is CASSRDRVTSYEQYF. CDR3 bases: TGCGCCAGCAGCCGTGACAGGGTAACCTCCTACGAGCAGTACTTC.

This chain links TRBV29-1 with TRBJ2-5; 7 positions agree with TRBD2. Germline lookup yields CDR1 SQVTM and CDR2 ANQGSEA. V was clipped by 5 bases and J by 3 bases; unmatched bases: 9. The CDR3 sequence is 14 residues long. The CDR3 is CSVSDGGTKETQYF. The CDR3 DNA reads as TGCAGCGTTTCGGACGGGGGGACCAAAGAGACCCAGTACTTC.

V usage is TRBV5-6 and J usage is TRBJ2-7; TRBD2 agrees at 8 bases. V was clipped by 2 bases and J by 3 bases; unmatched bases: 4. Germline V gene data show CDR1 as SGHDT and CDR2 as YYEEEE. This CDR3 is built from 14 residues. The CDR3 loop reads CASSFSGKIYEQYF. In nucleotides, the CDR3 is TGTGCCAGCAGCTTTAGCGGGAAAATCTACGAGCAGTACTTC. The full variable domain, completed using reference TRBV5-6 and TRBJ2-7, is DAGVTQSPTHLIKTRGQQVTLRCSPKSGHDTVSWYQQALGQGPQFIFQYYEEEERQRGNFPDRFSGHQFPNYSSELNVNALLLGDSALYLCASSFSGKIYEQYFGPGTRLTVT.

The gene calls are TRBV4-1 and TRBJ2-5; 9 nucleotides line up with TRBD2. The germline V gene has CDR1 MGHRA and CDR2 YSYEKL. CDR3 size: 16 residues. The ends lost 1 base at V and 5 bases at J; junction bases unmatched: 8. The CDR3 region is CASSQGTASGVETQYF. The CDR3 DNA follows: TGCGCCAGCAGCCAAGGAACGGCTAGCGGGGTGGAGACCCAGTACTTC.

The chain couples TRBV11-2 to TRBJ2-1; D is perhaps TRBD2 (6 bases). CDR1 SGHAT and CDR2 FQNNGV come from the germline V gene. CDR3 length: 16 residues. Trimming took off 5 bases at V and 0 bases at J, with 14 bases between the two ends. The CDR3 DNA reads as TGTGCCAGCAGCCCTGGGGAGCGGGCCTCCTACAATGAGCAGTTCTTC. It specifies CASSPGERASYNEQFF.

The chain has TRBV19 and TRBJ2-5, with D tentatively TRBD1 (5 bases). The closer fit of TRBJ2-7 to the DNA end suggests the J call may be wrong. The CDR3 is made up of 13 amino acids. In germline, CDR1 is LNHDA, CDR2 SQIVND (reference sequence). The CDR3 coding sequence is TGTGCCAGTGGTTTGCAGGGCACCTACGAGCAGTACTTC. Translating it yields CASGLQGTYEQYF.

J is TRBJ2-2 and V is TRBV27; TRBD2 might be the D (7 bases). Trimming took off 5 bases at V and 2 bases at J, with 15 bases between the two ends. The CDR3 is made up of 16 amino acids. Germline V lookup: CDR1 MNHEY, CDR2 SMNVEV (reference sequence). For the CDR3, the DNA is TGTGCCAGCAGTCCGCGGGGGACACTTAACACCGGGGAGCTGTTTTTT. Translated: CASSPRGTLNTGELFF.

The chain is built from TRBV5-6 and TRBJ1-1, with 8 bases identical to TRBD1. Unmatched junction bases numbered 3, after V lost 2 bases and J lost 0 bases. CDR1 is SGHDT, CDR2 YYEEEE, per germline. This CDR3 has 15 amino acids. The CDR3 reads CASSFGTGLNTEAFF. The CDR3 region has the DNA TGTGCCAGCAGCTTCGGGACAGGCCTGAACACTGAAGCTTTCTTT.

Here the CDR3 reads CASIRGGQITDTQYF. CDR3 coding DNA: TGTGCCAGCATCCGTGGAGGACAGATCACAGATACGCAGTATTTT. The rearrangement uses TRBV27 and TRBJ2-3, with D maybe TRBD1 (6 bases). This CDR3 has 15 residues. Germline V gives CDR1 MNHEY, CDR2 SMNVEV (reference sequence). Trimming stripped 7 bases from V and 2 bases from J, with 16 bases between.

Of note for this clone: Compared with germline, one end of the junction differs, possibly owing to a read error. CDR3: CSSSLVGTGYGYTF. The CDR3 DNA follows: TGTTCCAGCAGCTTAGTAGGGACAGGGTATGGCTACACCTTC. This rearrangement joins TRBV7-9 to TRBJ1-2; 9 bases fit TRBD1. CDR3 length: 14 residues. Germline lookup yields CDR1 SEHNR and CDR2 FQNEAQ (reference sequence).

The chain couples TRBV6-1 to TRBJ2-7; possible D gene TRBD1, 5 bases. Germline loops: CDR1 MNHNS, CDR2 SASEGT. V gave up 2 bases and J gave up 2 bases, with 7 bases separating them. This CDR3 region has 13 residues. The CDR3 protein is CASSERQTYEQYF. The CDR3 DNA follows: TGTGCCAGCAGTGAAAGACAGACCTACGAGCAGTACTTC.

V and J are TRBV2 and TRBJ2-7; 16 bases match TRBD2. Germline CDR1 is SNHLY and CDR2 is FYNNEI. This CDR3 contains 15 residues. With V trimmed by 6 bases and J by 3 bases, 2 bases remained unmatched. The CDR3 reads CASRGLAGGIYEQYF. The CDR3 region has the DNA TGTGCCAGCAGGGGACTAGCGGGAGGGATCTACGAGCAGTACTTC.

The count of this clone is one. The V gene is TRBV11-3, the J gene TRBJ2-3; weak D call: TRBD2 (7 bases). The CDR3 length is 18 residues. V was trimmed by 5 bases and J by 2 bases, leaving 23 bases between them. Germline CDR1 is SGHNT and CDR2 is YENEEA. DNA for the CDR3: TGTGCCAGCAGCCTCGCACGAGCCGGGGGGCCAACCACAGATACGCAGTATTTT. Its protein product is CASSLARAGGPTTDTQYF.

The chain uses TRBV6-5 and TRBJ2-5; 7 bases match TRBD1. V was clipped by 6 bases and J by 7 bases; unmatched bases: 2. The CDR3 covers 11 residues. The germline gives CDR1 MNHEY, CDR2 SVGAGI. CDR3 in DNA: TGTGCCAGCAGCTCAGGGGGGACCCAGTACTTC. This encodes CASSSGGTQYF.

This chain joins TRBV5-1 and TRBJ2-6, with TRBD1 identical over 11 bases. CDR1 SGHRS and CDR2 YFSETQ come from the germline V gene. V lost 1 base to trimming and J lost 4 bases; unmatched junction nucleotides: 7. The CDR3 totals 18 residues. The CDR3 region is CASSLQGQGAGGANVLTF. The CDR3 DNA follows: TGCGCCAGCAGCTTGCAAGGACAGGGGGCGGGAGGGGCCAACGTCCTGACTTTC.